The 9 T cell receptor beta chains below come from one sample, sequenced in a study of identical twins. TCRdb called the 5' RACE reads again in MiXCR, with one record for every CDR3 protein. Here the sample spans 1.5 million to 2 million distinct CDR3 sequences, under 35% being singletons. Material for sequencing was cord blood. These receptors were obtained from a newborn girl in good health.

The chain couples TRBV5-6 to TRBJ2-5, with D maybe TRBD2 (6 bases). Trimming removed 0 bases from V and 4 bases from J, with 28 bases in between. Germline CDR1 SGHDT, CDR2 YYEEEE. This CDR3 has 20 residues. The CDR3 here is CASSLALARVSRGGRETQYF. Written as DNA, the CDR3 is TGTGCCAGCAGCTTGGCACTAGCCCGAGTAAGCCGAGGAGGTCGAGAGACCCAGTACTTC.

The CDR3, as DNA: TGTGCCAGCAGTGCCCGGCTGACAGGAAAGCGGGAGACCCAGTACTTC. This gives the protein CASSARLTGKRETQYF. J is TRBJ2-5 and V is TRBV12-3 or TRBV12-4; a possible D gene is TRBD1 (6 bases). This CDR3 has 16 amino acids. V lost 5 bases and J 5 bases, leaving 21 bases between the germline ends.

This clonotype was seen ten or more times. The chain joins TRBV10-3 to TRBJ2-7, with D tentatively TRBD1 (6 bases). The CDR3 covers 11 residues. Germline CDR1 reads ENHRY; CDR2 reads SYGVKD. V lost 8 bases and J 4 bases, leaving 9 bases between the germline ends. The DNA of the CDR3 is TGTGCCATCGGAACAGGGTACGAGCAGTACTTC. This gives the protein CAIGTGYEQYF.

This clonotype showed up just a few times. The chain carries TRBV7-9 and TRBJ2-3, with 7 nucleotides matching TRBD1. The CDR3 loop spans 16 amino acids. V lost 2 bases and J lost 2; bases outside the gene matches: 7. The V gene's germline CDR1 is SEHNR and CDR2 FQNEAQ (reference sequence). In nucleotides, the CDR3 is TGTGCCAGCAGCTTATTGTTGGGACAGCTCACAGATACGCAGTATTTT. Translation: CASSLLLGQLTDTQYF.

The chain has TRBV20-1 and TRBJ2-3; 9 bases align to TRBD2. The ends lost 6 bases at V and 6 bases at J; junction bases unmatched: 10. The CDR3 has 14 residues. Germline CDR1 reads DFQATT; CDR2 reads SNEGSKA (reference sequence). The CDR3 loop is CSALFGGRADTQYF. The CDR3 DNA is TGCAGTGCCCTGTTTGGCGGGAGGGCGGATACGCAGTATTTT.

This clonotype has more than one count but fewer than ten. The gene calls are TRBV5-8 and TRBJ2-3; 7 bases agree with TRBD2. The CDR3 runs 14 residues. Germline lookup yields CDR1 SGHTS and CDR2 YDEGEE. The V segment lost 7 bases and the J segment 3 bases; nucleotides outside the gene matches: 8. The CDR3 protein is CASHQVGGTDTQYF. DNA of the CDR3: TGTGCCAGCCACCAAGTCGGGGGGACAGATACGCAGTATTTT.

This clonotype turned up a few times. V usage is TRBV4-1 and J usage is TRBJ1-2, with D uncertain. Germline V CDR1 and CDR2: MGHRA, YSYEKL. The CDR3 has 15 residues. V lost 0 bases and J 5 bases, leaving 13 bases between the germline ends. CDR3 bases: TGCGCCAGCAGCCAAGATACTGCGGGTCCATATGGCTACACCTTC. This encodes CASSQDTAGPYGYTF.

The sample holds a few counts of this clonotype. The chain couples TRBV20-1 to TRBJ1-2, with D possibly being TRBD1 (6 bases). V lost 1 base and J 4 bases, leaving 13 bases between the germline ends. The germline V gene has CDR1 DFQATT and CDR2 SNEGSKA (reference sequence). The CDR3 is made up of 14 amino acids. CDR3: CSARALDSPYGYTF. Here the CDR3 DNA reads TGCAGTGCTAGAGCTCTGGACAGTCCCTATGGCTACACCTTC.

This clonotype was seen a few times. This rearrangement joins TRBV6-5 to TRBJ2-1; the D is unclear. Germline assignment: CDR1 MNHEY and CDR2 SVGAGI. V was shortened by 6 bases and J by 8 bases, with 17 bases between the two germline ends. The CDR3 contains 14 residues. The CDR3 is CASSRRAPRDEQFF. The CDR3 DNA follows: TGTGCCAGCAGCCGTAGAGCCCCGCGTGATGAGCAGTTCTTC.